What follows are 18 T cell receptor beta chains derived from one specimen sequenced in a study of regulatory T cells in long-lasting Graves disease. Library construction for TCR beta used iRepertoire HTBI primers and Arm-PCR of CDR3 regions. TCRdb re-derived calls from the multiplex PCR reads in MiXCR, one entry per CDR3 protein. This sample has 400,000 to 450,000 distinct CDR3 sequences; more than 12% occur once, and the top ten carry over 15%. The time point: newly diagnosed GD, antithyroid drugs for less than 3 months. Extracted PBMC RNA gave rise to the TCR library. These same data were also listed under a study on T cells in Graves' hyperthyroidism and ophthalmopathy.

Here the sequenced sample was peripheral blood mononuclear cells (PBMCs), taken at new diagnosis, from a patient treated with antithyroid drugs. The source is a woman in her twenties or thirties with Graves disease.

Many counts were recorded for this clonotype. This chain uses TRBV12-5 with TRBJ2-1; 14 positions match TRBD2. The CDR3 runs 14 residues. Trimming took 7 bases from V and 7 from J; bases not matched to a gene: 3. Germline V gives CDR1 LGHNT, CDR2 FRNRAP. CDR3 DNA sequence: TGTGCTAGTGAGTGGACTAGCGGGAGGAATGAGCAGTTCTTC. Translated: CASEWTSGRNEQFF.

The sample holds many counts of this clonotype. J is TRBJ2-7 and V is TRBV11-2, with no clear D. The germline V and J ends were trimmed by 5 bases and 6 bases, with 11 bases remaining between them. The CDR3 has 12 residues. In germline, CDR1 is SGHAT, CDR2 FQNNGV. The chain's CDR3 is CASSAAGGEQYF. DNA of the CDR3: TGTGCCAGCAGCGCGGCTGGTGGCGAGCAGTACTTC.

The chain carries TRBV6-1 and TRBJ2-1; 7 bases map to TRBD1. The CDR3 is 14 residues long. J was trimmed by 8 bases and V by 11 bases; bases with no gene match: 15. Germline V gene data show CDR1 as MNHNS and CDR2 as SASEGT. The CDR3 reads CAARDRASRDEQFF. The CDR3 coding sequence is TGTGCCGCCCGTGACAGGGCCTCTAGGGATGAGCAGTTCTTC.

This clonotype was picked up a small number of times. CDR3 in DNA: TGTGCCAGCTCGAGCGGGAGTGGGGATGAGCAGTTCTTC. Amino acid sequence: CASSSGSGDEQFF. The gene calls are TRBV10-3 and TRBJ2-1; 8 positions match TRBD2. The junction had 10 bases not matched to a gene; V was cut back by 10 bases and J by 8 bases. The CDR3 has 13 residues. Germline lookup yields CDR1 ENHRY and CDR2 SYGVKD.

This clonotype turned up a few times. This chain connects TRBV2 to TRBJ2-2; 10 bases line up with TRBD1. The CDR3 sequence is 15 residues long. After removal of 7 bases from V and 7 bases from J, the junction contained 9 bases not matched to a gene. Germline CDR1 SNHLY, CDR2 FYNNEI. The CDR3 DNA reads as TGTGCCAGCATCTCCGGACAGGGGGTCGGCGGGGAGCTGTTTTTT. It specifies CASISGQGVGGELFF.

The chain employs TRBV9 and TRBJ1-5; tentative D call: TRBD1 (5 bases). CDR3 size: 15 residues. Deletions cut 0 bases from V and 6 bases from J, with 13 bases between. The germline CDR1 and CDR2 sequences are SGDLS and YYNGEE. CDR3 in amino acids: CASSVGGLGVQPQHF. In DNA form, the CDR3 reads TGTGCCAGCAGCGTAGGAGGTTTGGGGGTTCAGCCCCAGCATTTT.

This chain links TRBV4-1 with TRBJ2-3, with TRBD1 as a possible D gene (5 bases). This CDR3 is 14 amino acids long. Germline loops: CDR1 MGHRA, CDR2 YSYEKL. V was clipped by 3 bases and J by 4 bases, with 11 bases between them. The CDR3 region is CASSHNRWADTQYF. In DNA form, the CDR3 reads TGCGCCAGCAGCCATAACAGGTGGGCAGATACGCAGTATTTT.

This clonotype was recorded a few times. The V call is TRBV9, the J call TRBJ2-5; D may be TRBD1 (6 bases). Germline assignment: CDR1 SGDLS and CDR2 YYNGEE. Trimming left V 3 bases short and J 4 bases short, with 10 bases between. The CDR3 consists of 13 residues. The CDR3 loop reads CASSAADRETQYF. For the CDR3, the DNA is TGTGCCAGCAGCGCAGCGGACAGAGAGACCCAGTACTTC.

This clonotype was observed at least ten times. The gene calls are TRBV5-1 and TRBJ2-1; TRBD2 is a possible D gene (6 bases). Germline V CDR1 and CDR2: SGHRS, YFSETQ. With 3 bases removed from V and 0 bases from J, the gap between germline ends came to 16 bases. This CDR3 contains 17 residues. CDR3 sequence: CASSWDGTPSSYNEQFF. CDR3 in DNA: TGCGCCAGCAGCTGGGACGGGACTCCCAGCTCCTACAATGAGCAGTTCTTC.

Many counts were recorded for this clonotype. The rearrangement uses TRBV3-1 and TRBJ1-1; D call uncertain. V was pared by 1 base and J by 11 bases, with 14 bases between. The CDR3 sequence is 13 residues long. Germline CDR1 is LGHDT and CDR2 is YNNKEL (reference sequence). CDR3 sequence (DNA): TGTGCCAGCAGCCAAGTAGACCGGCGTACGGCTTTCTTT. Translated: CASSQVDRRTAFF. Drawing the rest from reference TRBV3-1 and TRBJ1-1, the complete variable domain is DTAVSQTPKYLVTQMGNDKSIKCEQNLGHDTMYWYKQDSKKFLKIMFSYNNKELIINETVPNRFSPKSPDKAHLNLHINSLELGDSAVYFCASSQVDRRTAFFGQGTRLTVV.

Many counts were recorded for this clonotype. The rearrangement uses TRBV2 and TRBJ2-5, with 8 nucleotides matching TRBD1. The CDR3 runs 16 residues. The trim removed 6 bases at V and 2 bases at J, leaving 11 bases unmatched. CDR1 and CDR2 from the germline V gene are SNHLY and FYNNEI. The CDR3 sequence is CASRIPGTGQQETQYF. The DNA for the CDR3 is TGTGCCAGCAGGATTCCGGGGACAGGCCAACAAGAGACCCAGTACTTC.

This clonotype was counted ten times or more. In nucleotides, the CDR3 is TGTGCCAGCAGCTTGATCGCGATCTCGTACGAGCAGTACTTC. Its translation: CASSLIAISYEQYF. This chain links TRBV5-6 with TRBJ2-7; D is undetermined. CDR3 length: 14 residues. CDR1 SGHDT and CDR2 YYEEEE come from the germline V gene. V was pared by 1 base and J by 4 bases, with 12 bases between.

The sample holds a few counts of this clonotype. The gene calls are TRBV5-6 and TRBJ2-7; 11 bases fit TRBD1. V was pared by 4 bases and J by 6 bases, with 3 bases of the junction left unmatched. The CDR3 sequence is 13 residues long. Looked up from germline, CDR1 is SGHDT and CDR2 is YYEEEE. CDR3 region: CASSHGTGGEQYF. The CDR3 nucleotides are TGTGCCAGCAGCCACGGGACAGGGGGCGAGCAGTACTTC.

V usage is TRBV5-6 and J usage is TRBJ1-1; maybe TRBD1 (5 bases). Trimming shortened V by 0 bases and J by 6 bases, and 9 bases separated the two germline ends. The CDR3 is 13 residues long. From germline, CDR1 is SGHDT and CDR2 YYEEEE. Written as DNA, the CDR3 is TGTGCCAGCAGCTTGGGGGGCTTCCCTGAAGCTTTCTTT. This codes for CASSLGGFPEAFF.

The chain is built from TRBV19 and TRBJ2-1; 8 nucleotides match TRBD2. The V segment lost 7 bases and the J segment 0 bases; nucleotides outside the gene matches: 5. Germline assignment: CDR1 LNHDA and CDR2 SQIVND (reference sequence). The CDR3 has 15 amino acids. CDR3 sequence reads: CASNPSGSSYNEQFF. The CDR3 nucleotides read TGTGCCAGTAACCCAAGCGGGAGCTCCTACAATGAGCAGTTCTTC.

This clonotype was seen at least ten times. The V and J genes are TRBV11-2 and TRBJ2-7, with D maybe TRBD2 (6 bases). This CDR3 is 15 amino acids long. Germline loops: CDR1 SGHAT, CDR2 FQNNGV. Between the trimmed V and J ends, which lost 0 bases and 3 bases, there was a span of 12 bases. This CDR3 is CASSLEWGVGYEQYF. CDR3 in DNA: TGTGCCAGCAGCTTAGAGTGGGGGGTCGGCTACGAGCAGTACTTC.

Concerning this clonotype: Mismatch with germline at one junction end may stem from a read error. The chain recombines TRBV19 with TRBJ2-7; possible D gene TRBD1, 7 bases. Germline lookup yields CDR1 LNHDA and CDR2 SQIVND (reference sequence). The length of the CDR3 is 15 residues. The CDR3 region is CSSSIVGGGGYEQYF. Written as DNA, the CDR3 is TGTTCCAGTAGTATAGTAGGAGGGGGCGGCTACGAGCAGTACTTC.

This clonotype has a count of ten or more. J is TRBJ2-1 and V is TRBV30; D may correspond to TRBD1 or TRBD2 (7 bases each). Trimming shortened V by 7 bases and J by 1 base, and 17 bases separated the two germline ends. This CDR3 spans 15 amino acids. CDR1 is GTSNPN and CDR2 is SVGIG in the germline V gene (reference sequence). The CDR3, as DNA: TGTGCCTTCAGGGGGGGATCGAGTTCCTACAATGAGCAGTTCTTC. Translation: CAFRGGSSSYNEQFF.